This TCR beta chain was captured by sequencing in a study of shared clonotypes between healthy human individuals (dated by TCRdb to the early 2020s). Describing the broader study: The cohort included three men and a couple of women between 18 and 49 years of age. For each donor, three plates each were used for CD4 naive and CD4 memory, two plates were used for CD8 naive, and one plate was used for CD8 memory. To estimate repertoire size and how much clonotypes are shared between individuals, the study performed deep sequencing of blood TCR repertoires from a few healthy adults. To increase sequencing depth and limit assay-specific biases, different laboratories used diverse techniques to prepare libraries and sequence TCR repertoires. Each donor's leukapheresis produced roughly between about 0.9 and 9.5 billion PBMCs.

Using the deep immunoSEQ assay, TCR CDR3 regions were amplified from genomic DNA by multiplex PCR. Genomic DNA extracted from each cell subset was distributed evenly over all wells of several immunoSEQ 96-well plates, and each plate served as one replicate. Each replicate PCR for sorted subsets received around 210 ng genomic DNA, equal to roughly 30,000 T cell genomes. Purified libraries were quantified with a Qubit 3.0 fluorometer, sized on a Bioanalyzer 2100, and re-quantified with the KAPA Library Quantification kit. Each immunoSEQ 96-well plate was sequenced on its own single-read 150-cycle Illumina NextSeq 550 flow cell. On the study's bioinformatics: The immunoSEQ output contained only junctional sequences without quality scores, so filtering could not match that applied to full-length reads. Sequences were annotated with PyIR, a Python wrapper for IgBLAST v1.9, using IMGT germline references to assign V/J genes and CDR3. Any read was removed if the V/J assignment was weak (E-value above 1e-6), the CDR3 was missing, or the read contained stop codons, out-of-frame junctions, or ambiguous translated residues. V3J clonotypes were defined by identical inferred V gene, J gene, and CDR3 amino acid sequence. Percentage overlap between repertoires was calculated by dividing the number of shared unique clonotypes by the size of the smaller repertoire. Three approaches were used to assess repertoire richness: RTK rarefaction, the Chao1 estimator, and Recon v2.1 estimates of unobserved clonotypes. Generation probabilities for all TCRbeta clonotypes obtained by the gDNA method from a few donors were computed using OLGA. The source is immuneACCESS, and TCRdb retained only in-frame sequences with V and J called. Part of the clones is not carried over; for the studies checked, unresolved V genes explain less than half of this, and the remainder is unexplained. V, J and clone size derive from that table, while D and trimming were established from the DNA sequence. The sample yields roughly 2 million clones; roughly 95% were counted once. The top ten constitute 0.1% to 0.15% of the sample.

About this clone itself: Its antigen is unknown. The record has no base qualities; no much larger clone is one base away.

CDR1 and CDR2 were assigned from the germline V gene as MNHEY and SVGAGI. The V end gives up 0 bases and the J end 5 bases, leaving 4 bases in the junction not matched to a gene. Its CDR3 holds 15 amino acids, cysteine through phenylalanine. Only the CDR3 DNA is retained, 45 bases long and in frame from the first base. The donors were healthy, HIV-negative adults with no recently reported acute infections or vaccinations. Every donor was a Caucasian adult residing in Nashville, Tennessee, USA. Magnetic negative selection was used to enrich CD4+ T cells, after which naive cells were positively selected on CD45RA and the negative fraction became the memory subset. Blood was collected by leukapheresis, and PBMCs were isolated by Ficoll-Histopaque density gradient centrifugation and then cryopreserved in liquid nitrogen vapor phase. Analytical flow cytometry was used to check the purity and quantity of each magnetically sorted T cell population. From each sorted fraction, genomic DNA was isolated and quantified by UV absorbance on a Nanodrop 2000c.

The investigation overall reported the following: About 5% of naive CD4, 3.5% of naive CD8, approximately 2% of memory CD4, and less than 0.45% of memory CD8 clonotypes were shared across several donors. Sampling was restricted to blood, and TCR repertoires in tissue are likely to differ from TCR repertoires in blood. The genetic and exposure-history diversity represented was limited by the small number of donors. Pairwise subsampling indicated that sequencing depth was expected to affect the degree of clonotype sharing among donors. Incomplete sequencing was indicated by rarefaction of sorted-subset datasets, despite the large sequencing depth. Larger estimated clonotype richness was generally found for naive subsets than for memory subsets. Higher generation probabilities were observed for clonotypes shared by all four sorted-subset donors than for non-shared clonotypes.

Here the chain combines TRBV6-5 and TRBJ1-5, and 7 junction bases match TRBD1. Sequencing used naive CD4+ T cells sorted from blood. The meaning of the sample's cell subset or site label: CD45RA+ positively selected. The clonotype comes from a man between 18 and 29 years old in good health. For the CDR3, the sequence is CASSYSRTGHQPQHF. The nucleotide sequence reads as follows: TGTGCCAGCAGTTACTCGAGGACAGGTCATCAGCCCCAGCATTTT.